Below, 32 T cell receptor beta chains from the same sample are listed, as sequenced in a study of TIL therapy for anti-PD-1-resistant metastatic lung cancer. This sample's time point: pre-treatment sample, taken before nivolumab and TIL therapy. Pleural nodules or supraclavicular lymph nodes made up most of the excised metastases sampled. This was the immunoSEQ v3 assay. Measured with immunoSEQ multiplex PCR; TCRdb has only the in-frame clones, and not every one. The sample has some 7,000 clones; about 65% are singletons. Material: tumor tissue, obtained at baseline. Every receptor here comes from a person between 30 and 80 years old with non-small cell lung cancer.

The chain is built from TRBV27 and TRBJ1-1, with 9 bases lining up with TRBD1. V trimming: 5 bases; J trimming: 5 bases; junction bases outside the gene matches: 9. CDR3 size: 15 residues. CDR1 and CDR2 from the germline V gene are MNHEY and SMNVEV (reference sequence). CDR3 sequence (DNA): TGTGCCAGCAGTATTCACAGGGGGCGCAGGACTGAAGCTTTCTTT. Amino acid sequence: CASSIHRGRRTEAFF.

The chain carries TRBV29-1 and TRBJ2-3; TRBD1 might be the D (6 bases). CDR3 length: 13 residues. Looked up from germline, CDR1 is SQVTM and CDR2 is ANQGSEA. The V end lost 6 bases, the J end lost 0 bases, and 10 bases lay between the germline ends. The CDR3: CSVRDTSTDTQYF. The CDR3 DNA is TGCAGCGTCCGGGACACAAGCACAGATACGCAGTATTTT.

The chain carries TRBV7-6 and TRBJ2-5, with 7 bases fitting TRBD1. V lost 1 base, J lost 5 bases, and 7 bases stayed unmatched. The CDR3 extends over 15 amino acids. Looked up from germline, CDR1 is SGHVS and CDR2 is FNYEAQ. The CDR3 coding sequence is TGTGCCAGCAGCTTAGAGACAGGGTTCTTTGAGACCCAGTACTTC. It is translated as CASSLETGFFETQYF.

V and J are TRBV7-6 and TRBJ2-2; 7 bases align to TRBD2. V shed 4 bases, J shed 2 bases, and the junction held 4 bases outside the gene matches. The CDR3 sequence is 15 residues long. Germline CDR1 SGHVS, CDR2 FNYEAQ. CDR3 nucleotides: TGTGCCAGCAGCTCTAGCGGACTCAACACCGGGGAGCTGTTTTTT. It is translated as CASSSSGLNTGELFF.

The sample holds a few counts of this clone. The chain employs TRBV9 and TRBJ2-7, with D possibly being TRBD2 (5 bases). Looked up from germline, CDR1 is SGDLS and CDR2 is YYNGEE. The CDR3 runs 15 residues. Trimming cost V 0 bases and J 3 bases, with 13 bases left between them. The CDR3 loop is CASSVGPGKLYEQYF. Here the CDR3 DNA reads TGTGCCAGCAGCGTAGGTCCGGGAAAACTCTACGAGCAGTACTTC. The entire variable domain, with the rest obtained from reference TRBV9 and TRBJ2-7, is as follows: DSGVTQTPKHLITATGQRVTLRCSPRSGDLSVYWYQQSLDQGLQFLIQYYNGEERAKGNILERFSAQQFPDLHSELNLSSLELGDSALYFCASSVGPGKLYEQYFGPGTRLTVT.

The rearrangement uses TRBV5-1 and TRBJ2-4; D may be TRBD2 (5 bases). With 3 bases removed from V and 5 bases from J, the gap between germline ends came to 12 bases. From germline, CDR1 is SGHRS and CDR2 YFSETQ. The CDR3 contains 14 residues. CDR3 bases: TGCGCCAGCAGCTCGACGGGGAGTGAAAACATTCAGTACTTC. This sequence encodes CASSSTGSENIQYF.

The chain links TRBV7-3 to TRBJ1-2; 8 bases are a match to TRBD1. CDR3 size: 13 residues. The germline CDR1 and CDR2 sequences are SGHTA and FQGTGA. Unmatched junction bases numbered 7, after V lost 5 bases and J lost 8 bases. The CDR3 is CASSVGTGRGYTF. For the CDR3, the DNA is TGTGCCAGCAGCGTGGGGACAGGCCGAGGCTACACCTTC. Full variable domain (outside the CDR3, taken from reference TRBV7-3 and TRBJ1-2): GAGVSQTPSNKVTEKGKYVELRCDPISGHTALYWYRQSLGQGPEFLIYFQGTGAADDSGLPNDRFFAVRPEGSVSTLKIQRTERGDSAVYLCASSVGTGRGYTFGSGTRLTVV.

This clone appeared a single time. The J gene is TRBJ2-2, the V gene TRBV5-1; 7 positions match TRBD2. The germline CDR1 and CDR2 sequences are SGHRS and YFSETQ. The CDR3 contains 16 residues. With 0 bases clipped from V and 1 base from J, the junction kept 3 bases outside the gene matches. CDR3 protein: CASSLESSGNTGELFF. The DNA for the CDR3 is TGCGCCAGCAGCTTGGAGTCTAGCGGGAACACCGGGGAGCTGTTTTTT.

The chain has TRBV19 and TRBJ1-3; D not resolved. The ends were cut back, 3 bases at V and 2 bases at J, with 5 bases in the middle. Germline loops: CDR1 LNHDA, CDR2 SQIVND (reference sequence). The CDR3 sequence is 13 residues long. In DNA, the CDR3 is TGTGCCAGTAGTATTAAGACTGGAAACACCATATATTTT. Encoded protein: CASSIKTGNTIYF.

Concerning this clone itself: Additional DNA sequences in this sample encode the identical CDR3. This rearrangement joins TRBV7-9 to TRBJ1-6, with TRBD1 matching 9 bases. The junction had 4 bases not matched to a gene; V was cut back by 3 bases and J by 4 bases. CDR1 and CDR2 from the germline V gene are SEHNR and FQNEAQ (reference sequence). The CDR3 contains 16 residues. The CDR3, as DNA: TGTGCCAGCAGCTTGGGACAGGGCTTTTATAATTCACCCCTCCACTTT. Translated: CASSLGQGFYNSPLHF. Using reference TRBV7-9 and TRBJ1-6 for the parts outside the CDR3, the full variable domain is DTGVSQNPRHKITKRGQNVTFRCDPISEHNRLYWYRQTLGQGPEFLTYFQNEAQLEKSRLLSDRFSAERPKGSFSTLEIQRTEQGDSAMYLCASSLGQGFYNSPLHFGNGTRLTVT.

This chain links TRBV9 with TRBJ1-4, with TRBD1 identical over 9 bases. The CDR3 runs to 14 residues. Trimming at V came to 4 bases and at J to 7 bases, leaving 5 bases not matched to a gene. The germline V gene encodes CDR1 SGDLS and CDR2 YYNGEE. CDR3 nucleotides: TGTGCCAGCAGCTGTACAGGGGGCCGTGAAAAACTGTTTTTT. This gives the protein CASSCTGGREKLFF.

The chain carries TRBV30 and TRBJ2-7, with 8 bases lining up with TRBD2. Germline V gene data show CDR1 as GTSNPN and CDR2 as SVGIG (reference sequence). Unmatched junction bases numbered 11, after V lost 4 bases and J lost 6 bases. The CDR3 loop spans 14 amino acids. CDR3 sequence (DNA): TGTGCCTGGACCGGCGGGGGGCGGTTTGGCGAGCAGTACTTC. It translates to CAWTGGGRFGEQYF.

This clone was detected only once. The V call is TRBV30, the J call TRBJ1-4; TRBD1 aligns across 8 bases. In germline, CDR1 is GTSNPN, CDR2 SVGIG (reference sequence). J was trimmed by 8 bases and V by 6 bases; bases with no gene match: 11. The CDR3 sequence is 14 residues long. The CDR3 DNA is TGTGCCTGTCCCAGGACAGGGCGTCAGGAAAAACTGTTTTTT. Its protein is CACPRTGRQEKLFF.

The V and J genes are TRBV5-1 and TRBJ2-6; D not certain. V was shortened by 0 bases and J by 0 bases, with 4 bases between the two germline ends. Germline values: CDR1 SGHRS, CDR2 YFSETQ. This CDR3 contains 15 residues. The CDR3 DNA follows: TGCGCCAGCAGCTTGGGTAGCTCTGGGGCCAACGTCCTGACTTTC. Its protein product is CASSLGSSGANVLTF.

CDR3 residues: CASPFQQLADTQYF. CDR3 in DNA: TGCGCCTCTCCCTTTCAGCAGCTGGCAGATACGCAGTATTTT. The chain links TRBV10-2 to TRBJ2-3; D ambiguous. Deletions cut 11 bases from V and 4 bases from J, with 19 bases between. CDR3 length: 14 amino acids. The V gene's germline CDR1 is WSHSY and CDR2 SAAADI.

The chain carries TRBV9 and TRBJ1-6; D possibly corresponds to TRBD1 (6 bases). V lost 4 bases to trimming and J lost 0 bases, with 20 bases between them. Per germline, CDR1 SGDLS and CDR2 YYNGEE. This CDR3 spans 19 amino acids. CDR3 DNA sequence: TGTGCCAGCAGCCCCTCTCCGGGACAAGTGAGCTCCTATAATTCACCCCTCCACTTT. Amino acid sequence: CASSPSPGQVSSYNSPLHF.

The CDR3 sequence is CASSLSADTQYF. The CDR3, as DNA: TGTGCCAGCAGCTTAAGTGCAGATACGCAGTATTTT. J is TRBJ2-3 and V is TRBV7-2; D ambiguous. The V end lost 2 bases, the J end lost 4 bases, and 4 bases lay between the germline ends. Germline values: CDR1 SGHTA, CDR2 FQGNSA. This CDR3 contains 12 residues.

The chain uses TRBV20-1 and TRBJ2-5; TRBD1 is a possible D gene (6 bases). The V gene lost 1 base and the J gene lost 7 bases, with 7 bases spanning the gap. Germline V CDR1 and CDR2: DFQATT, SNEGSKA (reference sequence). The CDR3 sequence is 11 residues long. The CDR3 region is CSARARGTQYF. The CDR3 DNA is TGCAGTGCTAGAGCCAGGGGGACCCAGTACTTC.

The chain recombines TRBV10-2 with TRBJ2-6; D remains ambiguous. Per the germline V gene, CDR1 is WSHSY and CDR2 is SAAADI. There are 13 residues in the CDR3. The V gene lost 4 bases and the J gene lost 3 bases, with 4 bases spanning the gap. The CDR3 protein is CASSGDGANVLTF. The CDR3, as DNA: TGCGCCAGCAGTGGGGATGGGGCCAACGTCCTGACTTTC.

The chain employs TRBV15 and TRBJ2-1; 8 bases agree with TRBD2. The trim removed 1 base at V and 7 bases at J, leaving 9 bases unmatched. The CDR3 loop spans 16 amino acids. The germline gives CDR1 LNHNV, CDR2 YYDKDF (reference sequence). In nucleotides, the CDR3 is TGTGCCACCAGCAGAGGCAGAGCGGGAGCGGGGAATGAGCAGTTCTTC. Protein product: CATSRGRAGAGNEQFF.

The V and J genes are TRBV11-3 and TRBJ2-7; 8 positions agree with TRBD1. This CDR3 spans 14 amino acids. Germline CDR1 SGHNT, CDR2 YENEEA. The J segment lost 0 bases and the V segment lost 4 bases, leaving 2 bases of the junction unmatched. CDR3 nucleotides: TGTGCCAGCAGCTCCGGGACAGGCTCCTACGAGCAGTACTTC. Encoded protein: CASSSGTGSYEQYF.

The genes are TRBV14 and TRBJ2-1; D is possibly TRBD2 (5 bases). The length of the CDR3 is 15 residues. Trimming shortened V by 0 bases and J by 11 bases, and 17 bases separated the two germline ends. Per the germline V gene, CDR1 is SGHDN and CDR2 is FVKESK. The CDR3 DNA follows: TGTGCCAGCAGCCAAGATCCTGGGAGCGCACTAAAGCAGTTCTTC. Translated, it gives CASSQDPGSALKQFF.

The chain couples TRBV6-5 to TRBJ2-7; 9 bases line up with TRBD1. Losses at the gene ends were 10 bases for V and 2 bases for J; bases not matched to a gene: 6. Germline V lookup: CDR1 MNHEY, CDR2 SVGAGI. CDR3 size: 13 residues. CDR3 sequence reads: CATLRTGAYEQYF. Here the CDR3 DNA reads TGTGCCACCCTCCGGACAGGGGCCTACGAGCAGTACTTC.

CDR3 DNA: TGTGCCAGCAGCCCCAGCCGCCCGACAGGGGTGGTGGAGACCCAGTACTTC. Translated, it gives CASSPSRPTGVVETQYF. The rearrangement joins TRBV7-9 to TRBJ2-5, with 8 nucleotides matching TRBD1. CDR3 length equals 17 residues. V was pared by 5 bases and J by 5 bases, with 16 bases of the junction left unmatched. Germline V gene sequence: CDR1 SEHNR, CDR2 FQNEAQ (reference sequence). Using reference TRBV7-9 and TRBJ2-5 for the parts outside the CDR3, the full variable domain is DTGVSQNPRHKITKRGQNVTFRCDPISEHNRLYWYRQTLGQGPEFLTYFQNEAQLEKSRLLSDRFSAERPKGSFSTLEIQRTEQGDSAMYLCASSPSRPTGVVETQYFGPGTRLLVL.

The CDR3 nucleotides are TGCACCAGCAGCCCCCAGACAGGGGTGAACACTGAAGCTTTCTTT. It is translated as CTSSPQTGVNTEAFF. The chain recombines TRBV1 with TRBJ1-1; the listed D gene, TRBD1, was not tested against the DNA. TRBV1 is labeled a pseudogene. The CDR3 is made up of 15 amino acids.

The rearrangement joins TRBV6-4 to TRBJ2-1, with TRBD2 matching 11 bases. V gave up 0 bases and J gave up 3 bases; unmatched junction bases: 7. The germline gives CDR1 MRHNA, CDR2 SNTAGT. CDR3 length equals 18 residues. CDR3 region: CASSDSSDGTSGYNEQFF. The CDR3 DNA sequence: TGTGCCAGCAGTGACTCGAGCGATGGGACTAGCGGCTACAATGAGCAGTTCTTC.

The J gene is TRBJ2-7, the V gene TRBV14; 7 positions agree with TRBD1. The CDR3 is 14 amino acids. J lost 3 bases, V lost 5 bases, and 7 bases had no gene match. CDR1 SGHDN and CDR2 FVKESK come from the germline V gene. CDR3 region: CASSLPGQFYEQYF. The CDR3 nucleotides read TGTGCCAGCAGCTTACCGGGACAGTTCTACGAGCAGTACTTC.

This rearrangement joins TRBV30 to TRBJ1-1; D is unresolved. The CDR3 length is 13 residues. The germline V gene has CDR1 GTSNPN and CDR2 SVGIG (reference sequence). V shed 4 bases and J shed 1 base, with 10 bases lying between them. The chain's CDR3 is CAWNVGGNTEAFF. CDR3 nucleotides: TGTGCCTGGAACGTCGGCGGGAACACTGAAGCTTTCTTT.

This chain uses TRBV11-2 with TRBJ2-7, with 8 bases lining up with TRBD1. V lost 5 bases to trimming and J lost 3 bases; unmatched junction nucleotides: 12. Germline assignment: CDR1 SGHAT and CDR2 FQNNGV. This CDR3 spans 16 amino acids. DNA of the CDR3: TGTGCCAGCAGCGCACCGTATCTGGGACAGGACTACGAGCAGTACTTC. It translates to CASSAPYLGQDYEQYF.

The V call is TRBV7-6, the J call TRBJ2-7; 7 nucleotides line up with TRBD1. The CDR3 contains 15 residues. The ends lost 8 bases at V and 6 bases at J; junction bases unmatched: 16. CDR1 SGHVS and CDR2 FNYEAQ come from the germline V gene. CDR3 residues: CASSQTPGTAFEQYF. For the CDR3, the DNA is TGTGCCAGCTCCCAGACCCCCGGGACAGCATTCGAGCAGTACTTC.

This rearrangement joins TRBV9 to TRBJ2-3; a weak D match, TRBD1 (5 bases). The CDR3 has 17 residues. Germline values: CDR1 SGDLS, CDR2 YYNGEE. Trimming left V 2 bases short and J 2 bases short, with 18 bases between. The CDR3 bases are TGTGCCAGCAGCGTCCCCCGAGGCAGGGAACACACAGATACGCAGTATTTT. Its translation is CASSVPRGREHTDTQYF.

CDR3 nucleotides: TGTGCCAGCAGTTTTGAGGACCTGGGGACCAATGAGCAGTTCTTC. It yields the protein CASSFEDLGTNEQFF. The chain recombines TRBV28 with TRBJ2-1; D is possibly TRBD1 or TRBD2 (5 bases each). Germline CDR1 and CDR2: MDHEN and SYDVKM. Trimming removed 3 bases at V and 6 bases at J, with 15 bases between. The CDR3 covers 15 residues.